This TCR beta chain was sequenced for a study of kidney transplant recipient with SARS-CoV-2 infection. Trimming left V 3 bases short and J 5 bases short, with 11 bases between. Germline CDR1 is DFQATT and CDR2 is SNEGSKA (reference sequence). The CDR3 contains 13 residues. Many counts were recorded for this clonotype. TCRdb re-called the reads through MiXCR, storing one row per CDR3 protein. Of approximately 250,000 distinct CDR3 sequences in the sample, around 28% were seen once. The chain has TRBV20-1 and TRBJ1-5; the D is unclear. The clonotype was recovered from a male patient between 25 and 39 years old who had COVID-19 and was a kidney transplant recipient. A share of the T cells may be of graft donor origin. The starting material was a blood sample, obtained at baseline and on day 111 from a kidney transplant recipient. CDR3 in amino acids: CSASLGWDQPQHF. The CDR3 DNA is TGCAGTGCTAGTCTCGGTTGGGATCAGCCCCAGCATTTT.